The next 6 T cell receptor beta chains were all read from a single sample in a study of blood T cell repertoires in COVID-19. Clones were sequenced by immunoSEQ multiplex PCR, and TCRdb holds only the in-frame ones, with some missing. The profile shows about 270,000 clones, roughly 90% of them singletons. Sequences were obtained from PBMCs or T cells enriched from blood (not recorded which). These receptors were collected from a middle-aged woman with acute COVID-19.

The V gene is TRBV18, the J gene TRBJ1-6; D unresolved. Trimming pared 3 bases from V and 8 bases from J, leaving 8 bases between. Germline loops: CDR1 KGHSH, CDR2 LQKENI. The CDR3 is 13 residues long. The CDR3 is CASSPTADSPLHF. The CDR3 DNA reads TGTGCCAGCTCACCGACGGCGGATTCACCCCTCCACTTT.

As regards this clone: One junction end disagrees with the germline gene, perhaps due to a read error. The chain employs TRBV15 and TRBJ1-4, with 8 bases that match TRBD1. The V gene's germline CDR1 is LNHNV and CDR2 YYDKDF (reference sequence). This CDR3 contains 13 residues. Here the CDR3 DNA reads TGTGCCACGAGCAGGGGGCAGGGGGAAAAACTGTTTTTT. This sequence encodes CATSRGQGEKLFF.

The CDR3 is CASSIFGAGTNYGYTF. The CDR3 region has the DNA TGTGCCAGTAGTATCTTTGGGGCCGGCACTAACTATGGCTACACCTTC. The chain employs TRBV19 and TRBJ1-2, with TRBD1 as a possible D gene (5 bases). This CDR3 region has 16 residues. The ends were cut back, 3 bases at V and 0 bases at J, with 14 bases in the middle. Per germline, CDR1 LNHDA and CDR2 SQIVND (reference sequence).

The chain combines TRBV7-9 with TRBJ1-1; D uncertain. The CDR3 runs to 13 residues. CDR1 and CDR2 from the germline V gene are SEHNR and FQNEAQ (reference sequence). V lost 5 bases to trimming and J lost 2 bases, with 9 bases between them. CDR3 region: CASSVTRNTEAFF. The CDR3 bases are TGTGCCAGCAGCGTGACACGTAACACTGAAGCTTTCTTT.

This chain uses TRBV11-2 with TRBJ1-1; TRBD1 aligns across 10 bases. From germline, CDR1 is SGHAT and CDR2 FQNNGV. The CDR3 sequence is 16 residues long. After removal of 5 bases from V and 4 bases from J, the junction contained 10 bases not matched to a gene. CDR3 in DNA: TGTGCCAGCAGCAAACGGGGGACAGGGGAGGGCACTGAAGCTTTCTTT. It translates to CASSKRGTGEGTEAFF.

On this clone itself: The junction departs from the called germline gene at one end, perhaps through a read error. The chain recombines TRBV7-7 with TRBJ2-1, with TRBD1 matching over 9 bases. The germline gives CDR1 SSHAT, CDR2 FNYEAQ (reference sequence). This CDR3 has 15 amino acids. In nucleotides, the CDR3 is TGTGCTAGCAGCAGCGGGACAGGGTCGGGCAATGAGCAGTTCTTC. Its translation is CASSSGTGSGNEQFF.